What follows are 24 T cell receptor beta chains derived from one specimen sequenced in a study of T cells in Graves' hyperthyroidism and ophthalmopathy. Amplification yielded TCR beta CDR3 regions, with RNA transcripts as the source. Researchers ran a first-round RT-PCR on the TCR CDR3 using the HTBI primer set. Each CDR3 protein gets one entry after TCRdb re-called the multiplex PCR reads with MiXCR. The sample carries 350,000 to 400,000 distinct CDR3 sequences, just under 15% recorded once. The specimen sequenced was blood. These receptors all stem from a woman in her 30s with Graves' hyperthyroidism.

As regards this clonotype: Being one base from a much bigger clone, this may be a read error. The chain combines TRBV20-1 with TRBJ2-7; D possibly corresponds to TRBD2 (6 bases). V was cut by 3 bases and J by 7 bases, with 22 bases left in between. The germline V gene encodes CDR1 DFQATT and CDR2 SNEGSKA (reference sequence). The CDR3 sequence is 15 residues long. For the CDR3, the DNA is TGCAGTGCTAGGGAGGGGACCACGGGGCGGGATGAGCAGTACTTC. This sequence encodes CSAREGTTGRDEQYF.

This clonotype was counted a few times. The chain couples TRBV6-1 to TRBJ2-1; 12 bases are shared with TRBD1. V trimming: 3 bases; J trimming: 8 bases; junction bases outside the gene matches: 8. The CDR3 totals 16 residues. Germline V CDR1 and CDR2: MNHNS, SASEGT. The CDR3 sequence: CASSEDGGTGGDEQFF. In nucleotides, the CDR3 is TGTGCCAGCAGTGAGGATGGAGGGACAGGGGGCGATGAGCAGTTCTTC.

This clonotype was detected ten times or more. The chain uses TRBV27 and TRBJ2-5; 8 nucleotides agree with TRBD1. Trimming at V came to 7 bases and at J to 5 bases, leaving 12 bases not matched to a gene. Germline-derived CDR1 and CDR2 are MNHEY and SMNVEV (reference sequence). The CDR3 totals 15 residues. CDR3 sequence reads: CASTSLTGAVETQYF. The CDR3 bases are TGTGCCAGCACTTCCTTGACAGGGGCGGTGGAGACCCAGTACTTC.

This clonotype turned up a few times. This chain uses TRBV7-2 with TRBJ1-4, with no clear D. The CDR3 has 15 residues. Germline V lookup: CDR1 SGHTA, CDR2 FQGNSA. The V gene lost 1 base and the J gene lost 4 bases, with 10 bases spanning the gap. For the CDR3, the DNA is TGTGCCAGCAGCTTAGGTGTAGGAAGTAATGAAAAACTGTTTTTT. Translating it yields CASSLGVGSNEKLFF.

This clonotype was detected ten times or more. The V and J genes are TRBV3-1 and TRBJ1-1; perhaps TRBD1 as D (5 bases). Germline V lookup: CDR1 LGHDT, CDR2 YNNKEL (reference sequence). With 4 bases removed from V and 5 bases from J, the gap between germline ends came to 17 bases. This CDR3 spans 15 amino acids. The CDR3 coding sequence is TGTGCCAGCAGCCCTTACGGATCGGGGGGGACTGAAGCTTTCTTT. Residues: CASSPYGSGGTEAFF.

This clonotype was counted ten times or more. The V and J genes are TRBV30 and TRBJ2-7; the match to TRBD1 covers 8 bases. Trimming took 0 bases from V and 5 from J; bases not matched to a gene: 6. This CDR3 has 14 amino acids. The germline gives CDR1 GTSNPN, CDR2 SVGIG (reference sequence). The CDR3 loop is CAWSVTGDLDEQYF. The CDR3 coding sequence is TGTGCCTGGAGTGTGACAGGGGACTTAGACGAGCAGTACTTC. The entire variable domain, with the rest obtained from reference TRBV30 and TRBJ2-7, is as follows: SQTIHQWPATLVQPVGSPLSLECTVEGTSNPNLYWYRQAAGRGLQLLFYSVGIGQISSEVPQNLSASRPQDRQFILSSKKLLLSDSGFYLCAWSVTGDLDEQYFGPGTRLTVT.

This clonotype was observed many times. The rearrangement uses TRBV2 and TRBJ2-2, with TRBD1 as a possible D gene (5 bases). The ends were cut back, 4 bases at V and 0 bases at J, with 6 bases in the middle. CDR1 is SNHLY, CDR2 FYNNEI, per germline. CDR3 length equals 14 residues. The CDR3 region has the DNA TGTGCCAGCAGTGTGACAGCGAACACCGGGGAGCTGTTTTTT. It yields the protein CASSVTANTGELFF.

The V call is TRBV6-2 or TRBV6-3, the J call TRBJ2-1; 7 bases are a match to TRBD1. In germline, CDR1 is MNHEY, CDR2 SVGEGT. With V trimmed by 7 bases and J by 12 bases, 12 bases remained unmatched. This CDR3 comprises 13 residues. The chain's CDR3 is CASTQRTPGGQFF. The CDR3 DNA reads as TGTGCCAGCACCCAAAGGACCCCAGGGGGGCAGTTCTTC.

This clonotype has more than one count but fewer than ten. The CDR3 DNA is TGCGCCAGCAGCTTGATTGGGCAGGGGGTCACTGAAGCTTTCTTT. Amino acids: CASSLIGQGVTEAFF. This sequence joins TRBV5-1 and TRBJ1-1, with 7 bases lining up with TRBD1. The CDR3 extends over 15 amino acids. From germline, CDR1 is SGHRS and CDR2 YFSETQ. V shed 1 base and J 4 bases; nucleotides not matched to a gene: 7.

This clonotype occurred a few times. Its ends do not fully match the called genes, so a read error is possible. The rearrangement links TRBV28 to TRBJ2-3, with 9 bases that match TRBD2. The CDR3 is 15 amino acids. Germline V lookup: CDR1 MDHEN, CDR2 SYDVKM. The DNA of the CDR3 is TGTGCCAGCAGCCTTATGGCGGGAGGGATAGATACGCGGTATTTT. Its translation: CASSLMAGGIDTRYF.

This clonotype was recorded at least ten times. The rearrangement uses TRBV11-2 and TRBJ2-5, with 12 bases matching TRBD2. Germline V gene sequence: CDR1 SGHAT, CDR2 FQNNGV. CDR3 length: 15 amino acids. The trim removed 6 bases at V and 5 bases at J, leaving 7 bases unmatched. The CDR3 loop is CASSPSGRGTETQYF. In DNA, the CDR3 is TGTGCCAGCAGTCCTAGCGGGAGGGGCACGGAGACCCAGTACTTC.

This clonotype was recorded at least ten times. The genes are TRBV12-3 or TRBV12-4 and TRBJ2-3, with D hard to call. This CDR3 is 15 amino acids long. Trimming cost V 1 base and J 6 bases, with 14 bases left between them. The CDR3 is CASSLVAPPEDTQYF. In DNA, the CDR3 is TGTGCCAGCAGTTTAGTGGCTCCCCCCGAGGATACGCAGTATTTT.

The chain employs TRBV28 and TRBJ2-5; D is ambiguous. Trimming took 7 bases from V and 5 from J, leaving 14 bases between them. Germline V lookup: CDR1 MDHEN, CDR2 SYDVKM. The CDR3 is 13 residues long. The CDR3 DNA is TGTGCCAGCACAAACTCAGCGCGGGAGACCCAGTACTTC. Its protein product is CASTNSARETQYF.

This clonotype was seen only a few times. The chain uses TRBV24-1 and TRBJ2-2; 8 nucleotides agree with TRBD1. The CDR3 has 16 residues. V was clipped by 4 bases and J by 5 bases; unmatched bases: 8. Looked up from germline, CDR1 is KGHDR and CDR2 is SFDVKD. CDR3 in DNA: TGTGCCACCAGTGACACGACAGGGGCCCGGACCGGGGAGCTGTTTTTT. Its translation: CATSDTTGARTGELFF.

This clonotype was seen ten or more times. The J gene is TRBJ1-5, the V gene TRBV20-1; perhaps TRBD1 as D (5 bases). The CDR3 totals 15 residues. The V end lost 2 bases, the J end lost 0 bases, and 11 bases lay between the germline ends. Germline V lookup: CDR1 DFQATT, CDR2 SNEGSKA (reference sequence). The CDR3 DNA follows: TGCAGTGCTAGACCCGACAGCAATAGCAATCAGCCCCAGCATTTT. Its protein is CSARPDSNSNQPQHF.

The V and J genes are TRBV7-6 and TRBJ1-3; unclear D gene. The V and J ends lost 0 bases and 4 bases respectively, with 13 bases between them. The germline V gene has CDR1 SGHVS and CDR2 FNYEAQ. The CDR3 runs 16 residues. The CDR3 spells CASSLALARAGNTIYF. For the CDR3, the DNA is TGTGCCAGCAGCTTAGCGCTCGCGCGGGCAGGAAACACCATATATTTT.

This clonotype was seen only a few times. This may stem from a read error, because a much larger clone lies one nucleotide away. CDR3 region: CASSLEPGLVFEQYF. The CDR3 DNA reads as TGCGCCAGCAGCTTGGAGCCCGGCCTAGTGTTCGAGCAGTACTTC. The chain uses TRBV5-1 and TRBJ2-7; D is unclear. The germline V gene encodes CDR1 SGHRS and CDR2 YFSETQ. The V end was cut by 0 bases, the J end by 6 bases, with 16 bases between. The CDR3 has 15 amino acids.

This CDR3 reads CASSLLLRSEAFF. DNA for the CDR3: TGTGCCAGCAGTCTACTCCTTCGGAGTGAAGCTTTCTTT. The chain uses TRBV28 and TRBJ1-1; D ambiguous. CDR3 length equals 13 residues. Per the germline V gene, CDR1 is MDHEN and CDR2 is SYDVKM. Trimming removed 5 bases at V and 7 bases at J, with 14 bases between. Full variable domain (rest looked up from reference TRBV28 and TRBJ1-1): DVKVTQSSRYLVKRTGEKVFLECVQDMDHENMFWYRQDPGLGLRLIYFSYDVKMKEKGDIPEGYSVSREKKERFSLILESASTNQTSMYLCASSLLLRSEAFFGQGTRLTVV.

The CDR3 DNA is TGCAGTGCCCAAGAGGTCTATGGGGGCAATCAGCCCCAGCATTTT. It translates to CSAQEVYGGNQPQHF. The rearrangement uses TRBV20-1 and TRBJ1-5, with D unclear. The ends were cut back, 6 bases at V and 2 bases at J, with 17 bases in the middle. Germline assignment: CDR1 DFQATT and CDR2 SNEGSKA (reference sequence). The length of the CDR3 is 15 residues.

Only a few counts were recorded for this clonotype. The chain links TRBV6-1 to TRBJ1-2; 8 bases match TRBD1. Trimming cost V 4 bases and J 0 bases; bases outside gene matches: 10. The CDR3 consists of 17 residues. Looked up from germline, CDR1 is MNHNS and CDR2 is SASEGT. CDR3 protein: CASSGTMDRATNYGYTF. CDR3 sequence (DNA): TGTGCCAGCAGTGGCACGATGGACAGGGCCACTAACTATGGCTACACCTTC.

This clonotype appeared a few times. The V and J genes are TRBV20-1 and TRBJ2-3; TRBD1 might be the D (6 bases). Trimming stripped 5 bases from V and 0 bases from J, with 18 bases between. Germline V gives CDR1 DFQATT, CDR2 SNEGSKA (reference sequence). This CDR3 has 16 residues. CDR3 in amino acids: CSAEDGTPTSTDTQYF. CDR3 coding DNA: TGCAGTGCTGAGGACGGGACACCAACTAGCACAGATACGCAGTATTTT.

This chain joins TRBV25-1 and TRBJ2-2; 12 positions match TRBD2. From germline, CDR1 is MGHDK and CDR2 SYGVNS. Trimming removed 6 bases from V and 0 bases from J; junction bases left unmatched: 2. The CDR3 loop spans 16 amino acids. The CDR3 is CASRGLAGPNTGELFF. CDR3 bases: TGTGCCAGCAGAGGACTAGCGGGACCGAACACCGGGGAGCTGTTTTTT.

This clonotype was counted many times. DNA for the CDR3: TGTGCCTGGAGATACGGGAACAACAATGAGCAGTTCTTC. This encodes CAWRYGNNNEQFF. The V gene is TRBV30, the J gene TRBJ2-1; possibly TRBD2 for D (5 bases). Germline lookup yields CDR1 GTSNPN and CDR2 SVGIG (reference sequence). Trimming pared 3 bases from V and 5 bases from J, leaving 11 bases between. The CDR3 loop spans 13 amino acids.

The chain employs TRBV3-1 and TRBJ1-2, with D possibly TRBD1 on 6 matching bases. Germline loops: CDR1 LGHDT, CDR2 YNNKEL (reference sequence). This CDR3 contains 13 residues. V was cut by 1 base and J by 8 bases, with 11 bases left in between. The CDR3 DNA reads TGTGCCAGCAGCCAAGTAGGGACAAGGGGCTACACCTTC. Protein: CASSQVGTRGYTF. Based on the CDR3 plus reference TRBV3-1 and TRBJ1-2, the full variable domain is DTAVSQTPKYLVTQMGNDKSIKCEQNLGHDTMYWYKQDSKKFLKIMFSYNNKELIINETVPNRFSPKSPDKAHLNLHINSLELGDSAVYFCASSQVGTRGYTFGSGTRLTVV.